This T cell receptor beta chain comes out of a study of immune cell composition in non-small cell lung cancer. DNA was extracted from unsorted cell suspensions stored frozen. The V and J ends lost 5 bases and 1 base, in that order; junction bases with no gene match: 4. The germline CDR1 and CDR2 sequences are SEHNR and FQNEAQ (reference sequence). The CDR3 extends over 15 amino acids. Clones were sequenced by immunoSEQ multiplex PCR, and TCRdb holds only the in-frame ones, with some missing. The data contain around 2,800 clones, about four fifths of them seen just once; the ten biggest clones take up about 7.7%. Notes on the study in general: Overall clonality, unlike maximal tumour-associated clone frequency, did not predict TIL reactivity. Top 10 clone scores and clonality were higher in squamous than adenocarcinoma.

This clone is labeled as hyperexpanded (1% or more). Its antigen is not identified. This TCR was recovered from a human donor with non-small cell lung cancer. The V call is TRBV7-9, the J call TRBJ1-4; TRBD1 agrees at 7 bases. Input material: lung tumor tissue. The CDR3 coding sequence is TGTGCCAGCAGCGAACGACAGGGAACTAATGAAAAACTGTTTTTT. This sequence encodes CASSERQGTNEKLFF.